Sequencing of this T cell receptor (beta chain) was carried out in a study of spatial heterogeneity in lung cancer. Time point in this sample: sample taken at primary tumor resection. No cell sorting; template was whole RNA from tumor, lung tissue or PBMC. MiXCR, applied by TCRdb to the 5' RACE reads, yields one record per CDR3 protein. The repertoire has some 44,000 distinct CDR3 sequences, around 13% of them found once; the top ten carry 50% to 70%. V lost 0 bases to trimming and J lost 5 bases; unmatched junction nucleotides: 11. Germline V gene data show CDR1 as SGHRS and CDR2 as YFSETQ. The CDR3 length is 17 residues.

The chain uses TRBV5-1 and TRBJ2-3, with 8 bases identical to TRBD1. Sequences were derived from PBMCs, sampled at surgery. The receptor was derived from a male donor with early-stage non-small cell lung cancer. The DNA of the CDR3 is TGCGCCAGCAGCTTGGGGAACAGGGGGGCCCGCGGAGATACGCAGTATTTT. Encoded protein: CASSLGNRGARGDTQYF.